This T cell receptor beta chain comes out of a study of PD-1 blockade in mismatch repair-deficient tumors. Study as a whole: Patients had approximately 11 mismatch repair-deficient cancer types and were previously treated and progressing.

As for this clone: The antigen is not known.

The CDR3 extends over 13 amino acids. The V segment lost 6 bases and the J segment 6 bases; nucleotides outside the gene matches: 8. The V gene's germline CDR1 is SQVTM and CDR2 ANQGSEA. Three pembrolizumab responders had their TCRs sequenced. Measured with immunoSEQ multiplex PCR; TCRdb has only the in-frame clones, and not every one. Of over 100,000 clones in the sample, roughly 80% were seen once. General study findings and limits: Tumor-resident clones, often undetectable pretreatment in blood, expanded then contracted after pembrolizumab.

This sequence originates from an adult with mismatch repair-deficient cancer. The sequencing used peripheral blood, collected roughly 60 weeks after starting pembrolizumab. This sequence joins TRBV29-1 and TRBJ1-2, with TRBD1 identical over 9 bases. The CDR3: CSVDGGDRDGYTF. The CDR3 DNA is TGCAGCGTAGATGGGGGGGACAGGGATGGCTACACCTTC.